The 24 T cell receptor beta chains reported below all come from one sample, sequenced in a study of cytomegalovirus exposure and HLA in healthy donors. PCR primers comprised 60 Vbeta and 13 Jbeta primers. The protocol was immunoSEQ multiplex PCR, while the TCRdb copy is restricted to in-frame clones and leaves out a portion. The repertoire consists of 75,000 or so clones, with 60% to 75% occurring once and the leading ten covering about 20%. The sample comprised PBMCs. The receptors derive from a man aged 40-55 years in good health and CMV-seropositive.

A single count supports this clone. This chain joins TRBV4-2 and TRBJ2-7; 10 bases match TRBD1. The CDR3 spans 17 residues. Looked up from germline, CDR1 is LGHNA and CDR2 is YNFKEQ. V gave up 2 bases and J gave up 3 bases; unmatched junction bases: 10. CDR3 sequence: CASSQQWARDRGYEQYF. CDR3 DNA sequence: TGTGCCAGCAGCCAACAATGGGCCCGGGACAGGGGCTACGAGCAGTACTTC.

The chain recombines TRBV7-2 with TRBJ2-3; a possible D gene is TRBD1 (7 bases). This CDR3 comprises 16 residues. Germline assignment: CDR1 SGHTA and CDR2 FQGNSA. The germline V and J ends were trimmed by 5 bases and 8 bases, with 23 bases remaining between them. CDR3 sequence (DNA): TGTGCCAGCAGCCCCCCGGGTCTCAGGGGGGCGGGTACGCAGTATTTT. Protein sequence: CASSPPGLRGAGTQYF.

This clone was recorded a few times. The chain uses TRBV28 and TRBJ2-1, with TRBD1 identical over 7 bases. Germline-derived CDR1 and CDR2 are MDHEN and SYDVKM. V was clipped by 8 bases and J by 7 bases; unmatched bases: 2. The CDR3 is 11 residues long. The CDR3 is CASPRGNEQFF. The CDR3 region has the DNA TGTGCCAGCCCCAGGGGGAATGAGCAGTTCTTC.

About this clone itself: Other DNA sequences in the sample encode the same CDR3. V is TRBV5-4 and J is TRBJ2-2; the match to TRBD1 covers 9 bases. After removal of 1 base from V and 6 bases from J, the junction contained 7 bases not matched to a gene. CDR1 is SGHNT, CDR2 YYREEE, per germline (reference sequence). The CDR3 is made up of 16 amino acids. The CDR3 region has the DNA TGTGCCAGCAGCTTGAGGACCAACAGGGGGCCCGGGGAGCTGTTTTTT. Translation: CASSLRTNRGPGELFF.

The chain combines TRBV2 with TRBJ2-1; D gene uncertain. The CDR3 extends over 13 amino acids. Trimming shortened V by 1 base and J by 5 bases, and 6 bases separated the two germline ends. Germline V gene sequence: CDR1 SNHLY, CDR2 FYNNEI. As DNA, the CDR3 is TGTGCCAGCAGTGAAGGGCTCGACAATGAGCAGTTCTTC. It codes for CASSEGLDNEQFF.

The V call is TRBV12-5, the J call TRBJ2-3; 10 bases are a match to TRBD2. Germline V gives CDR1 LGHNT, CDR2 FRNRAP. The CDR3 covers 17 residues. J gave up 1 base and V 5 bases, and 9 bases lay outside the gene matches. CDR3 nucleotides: TGTGCTAGTGGTCTACCCCTAGCGGGGGCCCGCACAGATACGCAGTATTTT. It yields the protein CASGLPLAGARTDTQYF.

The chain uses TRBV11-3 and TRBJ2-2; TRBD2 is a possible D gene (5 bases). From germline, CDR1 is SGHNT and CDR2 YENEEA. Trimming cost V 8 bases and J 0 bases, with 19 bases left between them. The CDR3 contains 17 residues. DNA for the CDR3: TGTGCCAGCGAGCGTTTTCTGGCGGGCCCGAACACCGGGGAGCTGTTTTTT. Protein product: CASERFLAGPNTGELFF. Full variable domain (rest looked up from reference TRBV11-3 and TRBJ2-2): EAGVVQSPRYKIIEKKQPVAFWCNPISGHNTLYWYLQNLGQGPELLIRYENEEAVDDSQLPKDRFSAERLKGVDSTLKIQPAELGDSAVYLCASERFLAGPNTGELFFGEGSRLTVL.

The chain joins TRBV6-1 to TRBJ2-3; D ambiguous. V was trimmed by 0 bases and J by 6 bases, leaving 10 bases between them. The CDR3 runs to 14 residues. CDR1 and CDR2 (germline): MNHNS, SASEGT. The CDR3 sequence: CASSEALGQDTQYF. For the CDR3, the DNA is TGTGCCAGCAGTGAAGCGCTTGGCCAGGATACGCAGTATTTT.

In nucleotides, the CDR3 is TGTGCCAGCAGCGGCGGGGGGGCCAACAATGAGCAGTTCTTC. It is translated as CASSGGGANNEQFF. The chain employs TRBV7-6 and TRBJ2-1, with TRBD2 matching over 9 bases. J gave up 5 bases and V 5 bases, and 4 bases lay outside the gene matches. The CDR3 runs to 14 residues. Germline V gene sequence: CDR1 SGHVS, CDR2 FNYEAQ.

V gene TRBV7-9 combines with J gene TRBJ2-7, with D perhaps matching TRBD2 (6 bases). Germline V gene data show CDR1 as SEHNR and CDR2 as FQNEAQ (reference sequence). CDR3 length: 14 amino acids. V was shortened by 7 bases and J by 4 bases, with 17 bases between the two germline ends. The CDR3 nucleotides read TGTGCCAGCACTCAGACTAGAAGTTTTTACGAGCAGTACTTC. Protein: CASTQTRSFYEQYF.

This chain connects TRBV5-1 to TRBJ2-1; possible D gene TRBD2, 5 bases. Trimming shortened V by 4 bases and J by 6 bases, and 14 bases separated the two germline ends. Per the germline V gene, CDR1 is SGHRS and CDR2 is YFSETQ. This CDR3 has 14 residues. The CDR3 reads CASSHSPGINEQFF. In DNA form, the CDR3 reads TGCGCCAGCAGCCATAGTCCGGGGATCAATGAGCAGTTCTTC. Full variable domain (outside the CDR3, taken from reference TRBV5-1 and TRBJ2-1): KAGVTQTPRYLIKTRGQQVTLSCSPISGHRSVSWYQQTPGQGLQFLFEYFSETQRNKGNFPGRFSGRQFSNSRSEMNVSTLELGDSALYLCASSHSPGINEQFFGPGTRLTVL.

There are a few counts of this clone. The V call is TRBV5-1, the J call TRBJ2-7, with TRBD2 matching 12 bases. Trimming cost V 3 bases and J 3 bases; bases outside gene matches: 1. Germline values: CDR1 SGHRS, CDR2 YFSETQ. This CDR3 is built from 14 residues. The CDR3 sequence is CASSSTSGGYEQYF. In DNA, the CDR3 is TGCGCCAGCAGCTCGACTAGCGGGGGCTACGAGCAGTACTTC. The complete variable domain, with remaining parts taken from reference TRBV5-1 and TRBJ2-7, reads KAGVTQTPRYLIKTRGQQVTLSCSPISGHRSVSWYQQTPGQGLQFLFEYFSETQRNKGNFPGRFSGRQFSNSRSEMNVSTLELGDSALYLCASSSTSGGYEQYFGPGTRLTVT.

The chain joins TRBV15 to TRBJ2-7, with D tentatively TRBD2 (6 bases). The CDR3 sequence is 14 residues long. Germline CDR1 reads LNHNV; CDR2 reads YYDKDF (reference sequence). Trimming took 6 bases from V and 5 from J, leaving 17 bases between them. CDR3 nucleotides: TGTGCCACCAGTGTGGAGGGGACCTGGAACGAGCAGTACTTC. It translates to CATSVEGTWNEQYF.

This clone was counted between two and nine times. CDR3 loop: CASSPSSVRVHNYGYTF. The CDR3 coding sequence is TGTGCCAGCAGTCCGTCGTCTGTCAGGGTACACAACTATGGCTACACCTTC. This chain links TRBV28 with TRBJ1-2, with TRBD1 as a possible D gene (5 bases). The germline V gene encodes CDR1 MDHEN and CDR2 SYDVKM. This CDR3 contains 17 residues. Trimming cost V 5 bases and J 2 bases, with 21 bases left between them.

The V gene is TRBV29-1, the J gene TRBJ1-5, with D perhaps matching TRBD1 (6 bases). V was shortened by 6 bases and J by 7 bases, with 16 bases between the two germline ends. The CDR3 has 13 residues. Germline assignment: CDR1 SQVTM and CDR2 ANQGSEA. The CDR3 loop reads CSVRTEVGQPQHF. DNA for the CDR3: TGCAGCGTAAGGACAGAGGTTGGCCAGCCCCAGCATTTT.

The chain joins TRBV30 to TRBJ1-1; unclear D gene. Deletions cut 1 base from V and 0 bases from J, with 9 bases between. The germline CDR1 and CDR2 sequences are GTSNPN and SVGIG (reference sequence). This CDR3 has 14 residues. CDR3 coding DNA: TGTGCCTGGAGTGCAGGTTCTATGAACACTGAAGCTTTCTTT. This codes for CAWSAGSMNTEAFF.

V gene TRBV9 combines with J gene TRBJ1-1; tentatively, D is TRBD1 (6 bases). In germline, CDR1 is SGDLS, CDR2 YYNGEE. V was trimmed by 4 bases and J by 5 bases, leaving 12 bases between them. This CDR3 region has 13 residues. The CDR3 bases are TGTGCCAGCAGCACCTATGGGACAACTGAAGCTTTCTTT. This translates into CASSTYGTTEAFF.

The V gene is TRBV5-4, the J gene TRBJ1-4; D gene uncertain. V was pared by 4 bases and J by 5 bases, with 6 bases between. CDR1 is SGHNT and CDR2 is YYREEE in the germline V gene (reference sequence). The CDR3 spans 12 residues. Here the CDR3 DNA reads TGTGCCAGCAGCGTAGAAAATGAAAAACTGTTTTTT. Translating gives CASSVENEKLFF.

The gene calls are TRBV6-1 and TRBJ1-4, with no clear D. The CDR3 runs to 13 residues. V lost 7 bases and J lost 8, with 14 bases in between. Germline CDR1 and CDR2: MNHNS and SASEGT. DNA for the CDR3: TGTGCCAGCATTGGCTCCCTGGGCGAAAAACTGTTTTTT. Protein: CASIGSLGEKLFF.

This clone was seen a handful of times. This chain's CDR3 is CASSLESRGREQYF. CDR3 DNA sequence: TGTGCCAGCAGCTTGGAATCCAGGGGGCGGGAGCAGTACTTC. J is TRBJ2-7 and V is TRBV5-5, with 8 nucleotides matching TRBD1. V trimming: 0 bases; J trimming: 7 bases; junction bases outside the gene matches: 6. The length of the CDR3 is 14 residues. Germline CDR1 reads SGHKS; CDR2 reads YYEKEE (reference sequence). The entire variable domain, with the rest obtained from reference TRBV5-5 and TRBJ2-7, is as follows: DAGVTQSPTHLIKTRGQQVTLRCSPISGHKSVSWYQQVLGQGPQFIFQYYEKEERGRGNFPDRFSARQFPNYSSELNVNALLLGDSALYLCASSLESRGREQYFGPGTRLTVT.

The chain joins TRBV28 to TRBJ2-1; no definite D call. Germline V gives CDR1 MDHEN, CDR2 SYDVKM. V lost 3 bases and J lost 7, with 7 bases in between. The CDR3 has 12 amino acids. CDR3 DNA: TGTGCCAGCAGTTTGCTCTATAATGAGCAGTTCTTC. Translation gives CASSLLYNEQFF.

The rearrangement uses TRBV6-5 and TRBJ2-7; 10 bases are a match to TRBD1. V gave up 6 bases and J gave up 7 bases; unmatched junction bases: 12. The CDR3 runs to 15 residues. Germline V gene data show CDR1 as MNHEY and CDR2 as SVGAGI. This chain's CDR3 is CASRSSGTGAEEQYF. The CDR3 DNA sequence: TGTGCCAGCAGATCTTCCGGGACAGGGGCGGAGGAGCAGTACTTC.

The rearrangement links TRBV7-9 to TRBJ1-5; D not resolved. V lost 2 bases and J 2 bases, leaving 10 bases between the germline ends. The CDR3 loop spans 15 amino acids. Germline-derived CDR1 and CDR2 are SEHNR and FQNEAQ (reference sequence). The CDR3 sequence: CASSLSGRGNQPQHF. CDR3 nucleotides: TGTGCCAGCAGCTTATCTGGGAGAGGCAATCAGCCCCAGCATTTT.

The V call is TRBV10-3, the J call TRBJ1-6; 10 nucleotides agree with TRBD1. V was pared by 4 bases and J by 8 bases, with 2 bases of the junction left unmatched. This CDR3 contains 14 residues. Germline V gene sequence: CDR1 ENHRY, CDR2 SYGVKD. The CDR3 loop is CAISADRGDSPLHF. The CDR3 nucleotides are TGTGCCATCAGTGCGGACAGGGGGGATTCACCCCTCCACTTT.